This entry lists 11 T cell receptor beta chains sequenced from one sample in a study of T cell responses to AZD1222 COVID-19 vaccine. TCRdb's copy holds only in-frame clones and misses some; the assay was immunoSEQ multiplex PCR. The table lists more than 85,000 clones, less than 90% of them singletons. Specimen: peripheral blood, collected on day 0 of AZD1222 vaccination. Receptor source: an adult in good health.

V and J are TRBV5-1 and TRBJ1-2; maybe TRBD1 (5 bases). The CDR3 spans 14 residues. The germline gives CDR1 SGHRS, CDR2 YFSETQ. Trimming removed 3 bases at V and 6 bases at J, with 15 bases between. CDR3 loop: CASSSSGTGHGYTF. The CDR3 DNA reads TGCGCCAGCAGCTCCTCCGGGACGGGGCATGGCTACACCTTC. Based on the CDR3 plus reference TRBV5-1 and TRBJ1-2, the full variable domain is KAGVTQTPRYLIKTRGQQVTLSCSPISGHRSVSWYQQTPGQGLQFLFEYFSETQRNKGNFPGRFSGRQFSNSRSEMNVSTLELGDSALYLCASSSSGTGHGYTFGSGTRLTVV.

The CDR3 nucleotides read TGTGCCAGTAATACGCAGGGGAGAGTCACTGAAGCTTTCTTT. It encodes CASNTQGRVTEAFF. The V and J genes are TRBV19 and TRBJ1-1; a possible D gene is TRBD1 (6 bases). Trimming took off 7 bases at V and 4 bases at J, with 16 bases between the two ends. The V gene's germline CDR1 is LNHDA and CDR2 SQIVND (reference sequence). This CDR3 spans 14 amino acids.

This chain links TRBV7-2 with TRBJ1-2; TRBD1 might be the D (5 bases). Germline V gives CDR1 SGHTA, CDR2 FQGNSA. The CDR3 length is 13 residues. V was pared by 0 bases and J by 5 bases, with 7 bases between. CDR3 DNA sequence: TGTGCCAGCAGCTTAGCGGCAGGGTATGGCTACACCTTC. Encoded protein: CASSLAAGYGYTF.

This chain connects TRBV5-1 to TRBJ2-3; D perhaps matches TRBD1 (5 bases). Trimming stripped 0 bases from V and 5 bases from J, with 7 bases between. Germline V gene sequence: CDR1 SGHRS, CDR2 YFSETQ. The CDR3 has 13 amino acids. The CDR3 loop reads CASSLGQRDTQYF. CDR3 sequence (DNA): TGCGCCAGCAGCTTGGGACAGCGAGATACGCAGTATTTT.

The V call is TRBV14, the J call TRBJ2-7; D not certain. V was trimmed by 0 bases and J by 5 bases, leaving 11 bases between them. Looked up from germline, CDR1 is SGHDN and CDR2 is FVKESK. This CDR3 comprises 14 residues. Written as DNA, the CDR3 is TGTGCCAGCAGCCAAGACAGGCGTGCCAACGAGCAGTACTTC. Translation: CASSQDRRANEQYF. The full variable domain, completed using reference TRBV14 and TRBJ2-7, is EAGVTQFPSHSVIEKGQTVTLRCDPISGHDNLYWYRRVMGKEIKFLLHFVKESKQDESGMPNNRFLAERTGGTYSTLKVQPAELEDSGVYFCASSQDRRANEQYFGPGTRLTVT.

The chain recombines TRBV28 with TRBJ2-7; D gene uncertain. Germline CDR1 MDHEN, CDR2 SYDVKM. V was pared by 2 bases and J by 4 bases, with 6 bases between. This CDR3 is 12 amino acids long. CDR3 nucleotides: TGTGCCAGCAGTTTACGGCAATACGAGCAGTACTTC. Its protein is CASSLRQYEQYF.

J is TRBJ1-3 and V is TRBV18; possibly TRBD1 for D (5 bases). Deletions cut 6 bases from V and 0 bases from J, with 21 bases between. Per the germline V gene, CDR1 is KGHSH and CDR2 is LQKENI. This CDR3 has 18 residues. The CDR3 DNA sequence: TGTGCCAGCTCTCCTAATCTGGGACGCACCCACTCTGGAAACACCATATATTTT. Its translation is CASSPNLGRTHSGNTIYF.

The rearrangement joins TRBV10-3 to TRBJ2-1; a possible D gene is TRBD2 (7 bases). The CDR3 spans 14 residues. The V and J ends lost 0 bases and 8 bases respectively, with 11 bases between them. Germline CDR1 ENHRY, CDR2 SYGVKD. The CDR3 region is CAISESGGAYEQFF. CDR3 bases: TGTGCCATCAGTGAGTCAGGGGGGGCCTATGAGCAGTTCTTC.

This clone was seen a handful of times. The chain links TRBV24-1 to TRBJ2-2; no reliable D call. Per germline, CDR1 KGHDR and CDR2 SFDVKD. The CDR3 contains 15 residues. Trimming pared 3 bases from V and 1 base from J, leaving 8 bases between. CDR3 bases: TGTGCCACCAGTGATCCCAGTCAGAACACCGGGGAGCTGTTTTTT. Amino acids: CATSDPSQNTGELFF.

This chain joins TRBV4-2 and TRBJ2-2, with 8 bases fitting TRBD1. The V gene end was trimmed by 1 base and the J gene end by 3 bases; junction bases not matched to a gene: 7. There are 17 residues in the CDR3. CDR1 is LGHNA and CDR2 is YNFKEQ in the germline V gene. CDR3: CASSQATGGWDTGELFF. The CDR3 DNA reads as TGTGCCAGCAGCCAAGCTACAGGGGGTTGGGACACCGGGGAGCTGTTTTTT.

The J gene is TRBJ2-1, the V gene TRBV10-1; D might be TRBD2 (7 bases). The V and J ends lost 0 bases and 0 bases respectively, with 15 bases between them. There are 18 residues in the CDR3. CDR1 is WNHNN, CDR2 SYGVQD, per germline (reference sequence). The CDR3: CASSESGAGEVSYNEQFF. The CDR3 region has the DNA TGCGCCAGCAGTGAGTCGGGGGCGGGGGAAGTCTCCTACAATGAGCAGTTCTTC.